Shown below are 14 T cell receptor beta chains from a single sample sequenced in a study of blood T cell repertoires in COVID-19. This table comes from immunoSEQ multiplex PCR, and its TCRdb copy is limited to in-frame clones, with some not included. The sample holds approximately 68,000 clones, roughly 90% seen once. Sequenced: peripheral blood. The source of these receptors is a man aged 50-60 years with active COVID-19.

V is TRBV11-3 and J is TRBJ2-7; D gene unclear. V dropped 3 bases and J dropped 0 bases, with 9 bases sitting between them. The CDR3 consists of 14 residues. Germline V gene sequence: CDR1 SGHNT, CDR2 YENEEA. The CDR3 bases are TGTGCCAGCAGCTTTGGCGGATACTCCTACGAGCAGTACTTC. This codes for CASSFGGYSYEQYF.

This clone showed up just once. The chain combines TRBV6-5 with TRBJ2-5; D possibly corresponds to TRBD1 (6 bases). Germline CDR1 reads MNHEY; CDR2 reads SVGAGI. Deletions cut 5 bases from V and 2 bases from J, with 15 bases between. This CDR3 contains 15 residues. The CDR3 bases are TGTGCCAGCAGTAACCCAGGGGCAGTACAAGAGACCCAGTACTTC. Its translation is CASSNPGAVQETQYF.

The chain uses TRBV4-1 and TRBJ2-5; 10 bases are a match to TRBD2. The V gene's germline CDR1 is MGHRA and CDR2 YSYEKL. This CDR3 has 16 amino acids. V lost 2 bases to trimming and J lost 5 bases; unmatched junction nucleotides: 8. Here the CDR3 DNA reads TGCGCCAGCAGCCAAAGCGGGAGGGGATATAGGGAGACCCAGTACTTC. It codes for CASSQSGRGYRETQYF.

This clone appeared once. V usage is TRBV6-2 or TRBV6-3 and J usage is TRBJ2-3; TRBD1 might be the D (6 bases). Trimming shortened V by 4 bases and J by 6 bases, and 14 bases separated the two germline ends. Looked up from germline, CDR1 is MNHEY and CDR2 is SVGEGT. The CDR3 runs to 14 residues. Here the CDR3 reads CASSSPFRGDTQYF. The CDR3 DNA reads as TGTGCCAGCAGTTCCCCCTTCAGGGGCGATACGCAGTATTTT.

V gene TRBV6-5 combines with J gene TRBJ2-7; the match to TRBD2 covers 11 bases. The CDR3 runs 15 residues. Germline V gives CDR1 MNHEY, CDR2 SVGAGI. V trimming: 6 bases; J trimming: 5 bases; junction bases outside the gene matches: 9. The CDR3 DNA is TGTGCCAGCAGAGATATAGCGGGAGGGCAGCACGAGCAGTACTTC. This translates into CASRDIAGGQHEQYF.

The CDR3 bases are TGCGCCAGCAGCTTATCCGGGAACCCCGAAGATACGCAGTATTTT. Amino acids: CASSLSGNPEDTQYF. This rearrangement joins TRBV5-1 to TRBJ2-3; possible D gene TRBD2, 5 bases. The V end was cut by 2 bases, the J end by 5 bases, with 15 bases between. The CDR3 sequence is 15 residues long. CDR1 SGHRS and CDR2 YFSETQ come from the germline V gene.

The chain carries TRBV5-1 and TRBJ2-7; perhaps TRBD1 as D (6 bases). The CDR3 totals 15 residues. Trimming removed 0 bases from V and 7 bases from J, with 17 bases in between. CDR1 is SGHRS and CDR2 is YFSETQ in the germline V gene. The CDR3: CASSLEGGRGGEQYF. The CDR3 DNA follows: TGCGCCAGCAGCTTGGAGGGCGGACGAGGGGGTGAGCAGTACTTC.

The chain combines TRBV9 with TRBJ2-5; 9 nucleotides line up with TRBD1. The CDR3 consists of 16 residues. Trimming cost V 4 bases and J 2 bases; bases outside gene matches: 9. Germline values: CDR1 SGDLS, CDR2 YYNGEE. The CDR3 is CASSPRDRAKQETQYF. The CDR3, as DNA: TGTGCCAGCAGCCCGCGGGACAGGGCGAAACAAGAGACCCAGTACTTC.

This clone came up once. This chain connects TRBV10-3 to TRBJ1-1, with D possibly being TRBD1 (6 bases). The V gene's germline CDR1 is ENHRY and CDR2 SYGVKD. V was clipped by 5 bases and J by 1 base, with 14 bases between them. This CDR3 is built from 15 residues. The CDR3 protein is CAISPTTGQNTEAFF. CDR3 nucleotides: TGTGCCATCAGTCCAACGACGGGACAGAACACTGAAGCTTTCTTT.

V and J are TRBV2 and TRBJ2-2; TRBD2 might be the D (5 bases). Between the trimmed V and J ends, which lost 7 bases and 6 bases, there was a span of 15 bases. Germline CDR1 SNHLY, CDR2 FYNNEI. This CDR3 comprises 14 residues. The CDR3 DNA reads TGTGCCAGCAACATTGTACGGGAAGCCGGGGAGCTGTTTTTT. Its protein product is CASNIVREAGELFF.

V gene TRBV6-2 or TRBV6-3 combines with J gene TRBJ2-3; 12 positions agree with TRBD2. This CDR3 contains 15 residues. J gave up 5 bases and V 4 bases, and 4 bases lay outside the gene matches. Looked up from germline, CDR1 is MNHEY and CDR2 is SVGEGT. Here the CDR3 DNA reads TGTGCCAGCAGTTTGCCGGGACTAGCGGGAGATACGCAGTATTTT. Protein sequence: CASSLPGLAGDTQYF.

The chain has TRBV5-4 and TRBJ2-3, with 13 bases fitting TRBD2. Per the germline V gene, CDR1 is SGHNT and CDR2 is YYREEE (reference sequence). This CDR3 is built from 16 residues. V gave up 4 bases and J gave up 3 bases; unmatched junction bases: 5. The CDR3 DNA is TGTGCCAGCAGCACGGGGACTAGCGGGGTTACAGATACGCAGTATTTT. It is translated as CASSTGTSGVTDTQYF.

This chain joins TRBV5-6 and TRBJ2-7; TRBD1 might be the D (6 bases). CDR3 length equals 14 residues. The germline CDR1 and CDR2 sequences are SGHDT and YYEEEE. Between the trimmed V and J ends, which lost 5 bases and 2 bases, there was a span of 14 bases. CDR3: CASRRRDTTYEQYF. In DNA form, the CDR3 reads TGTGCCAGCAGGCGCCGGGACACCACCTACGAGCAGTACTTC.

This clone was counted a single time. The identical CDR3 is also encoded by other nucleotide sequences in the sample. The chain carries TRBV2 and TRBJ1-4; 8 bases fit TRBD1. V lost 6 bases, J lost 6 bases, and 6 bases stayed unmatched. CDR1 is SNHLY, CDR2 FYNNEI, per germline. This CDR3 has 14 residues. The CDR3 sequence: CASRATGADEKLFF. The DNA of the CDR3 is TGTGCCAGCAGGGCGACAGGGGCGGATGAAAAACTGTTTTTT.